This note documents a single TCR beta chain sequence. These data belong to a study of blood T cell repertoires in COVID-19. About the study: The United States, Italy and Spain supplied acute and convalescent COVID-19 samples. PBMCs, B-cell-depleted T cells, or T cells provided the cDNA or gDNA that made up the material.

The CDR3 is 15 residues long. Trimming at V came to 5 bases and at J to 1 base, leaving 5 bases not matched to a gene. CDR1 is SNHLY and CDR2 is FYNNEI in the germline V gene. Those who participated ranged in age from roughly 18 to 90 years and resided in approximately 26 US areas. Original methodology: Reference gene primer amplification gave estimated nucleated cell counts. Here immunoSEQ multiplex PCR was the method, and the copy in TCRdb shows in-frame clones only, minus some. V and J calls plus clone size are reproduced from that table; the DNA served to infer D and trimming. Of under 350,000 clones in the sample, around 86% were seen once.

The chain recombines TRBV2 with TRBJ1-1; 9 bases line up with TRBD1. The sequencing sample was made of PBMCs or T cells enriched from blood (not recorded which). The sequence was collected from a woman between 40 and 50 years old with acute COVID-19. The CDR3 is CASSPWTGENTEAFF. For the CDR3, the DNA is TGTGCCAGCAGTCCGTGGACAGGGGAGAACACTGAAGCTTTCTTT.